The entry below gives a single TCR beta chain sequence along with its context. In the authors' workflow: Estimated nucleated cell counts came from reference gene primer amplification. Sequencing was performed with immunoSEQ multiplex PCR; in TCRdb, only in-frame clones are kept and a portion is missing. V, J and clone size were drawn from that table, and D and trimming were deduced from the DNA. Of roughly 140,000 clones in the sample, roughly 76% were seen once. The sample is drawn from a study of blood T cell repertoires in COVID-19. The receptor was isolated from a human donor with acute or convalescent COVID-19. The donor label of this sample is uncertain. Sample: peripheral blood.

CDR3 region: CASSNPGQGDTEAFF. The CDR3 coding sequence is TGTGCCAGCAGCAATCCCGGACAGGGCGACACTGAAGCTTTCTTT. This rearrangement joins TRBV21-1 to TRBJ1-1; TRBD1 reflects the table's D call only, with no check against the DNA. TRBV21-1 is a pseudogene locus. The CDR3 is 15 amino acids.